The 17 T cell receptor beta chains below all came from one sample that was sequenced in a study of cytotoxic CD8 clonotypes in ibrutinib-treated CLL. Repertoires were generated with immunoSEQ multiplex PCR, while TCRdb's copy carries only in-frame clones and drops some. The table has some 81,000 clones, roughly 83% seen once; the top ten hold 4.8%. The material sequenced was PBMCs, taken after 12 months of ibrutinib treatment. The receptors originated from a human donor with chronic lymphocytic leukemia.

The CDR3: CGTWGYSTDTQYF. The DNA of the CDR3 is TGTGGAACCTGGGGTTATTCCACAGATACGCAGTATTTT. This chain connects TRBV2 to TRBJ2-3; the D is unclear. This CDR3 is 13 amino acids long. The V gene's germline CDR1 is SNHLY and CDR2 FYNNEI.

This chain connects TRBV19 to TRBJ1-5; D remains unclear. This CDR3 spans 14 amino acids. V lost 3 bases and J 7 bases, leaving 13 bases between the germline ends. Germline CDR1 and CDR2: LNHDA and SQIVND (reference sequence). The CDR3 DNA is TGTGCCAGTAGTATTGCCGACATGGGGCAGCCCCAGCATTTT. Translating gives CASSIADMGQPQHF.

J is TRBJ2-7 and V is TRBV7-2; D tentatively reads TRBD1 or TRBD2 (5 bases each). Germline-derived CDR1 and CDR2 are SGHTA and FQGNSA. This CDR3 contains 15 residues. The ends were cut back, 5 bases at V and 0 bases at J, with 14 bases in the middle. CDR3 in amino acids: CASSPPAGTSYEQYF. The CDR3 DNA follows: TGTGCCAGCAGCCCCCCGGCAGGGACCTCCTACGAGCAGTACTTC.

The genes are TRBV4-3 and TRBJ2-5, with TRBD2 matching over 9 bases. CDR3 length equals 15 residues. CDR1 is LGHNA, CDR2 YSLEER, per germline. Germline trimming cut 6 bases from V and 5 bases from J; bases unmatched to any gene: 10. CDR3: CASSRHAGGPETQYF. In DNA form, the CDR3 reads TGCGCCAGCAGTCGTCACGCGGGGGGGCCGGAGACCCAGTACTTC.

This clone was counted a single time. The rearrangement uses TRBV28 and TRBJ1-1; TRBD1 agrees at 9 bases. Germline CDR1 MDHEN, CDR2 SYDVKM. V lost 0 bases, J lost 4 bases, and 3 bases stayed unmatched. This CDR3 comprises 15 residues. CDR3 protein: CASSLWGQGPTEAFF. DNA of the CDR3: TGTGCCAGCAGTTTATGGGGACAGGGCCCCACTGAAGCTTTCTTT.

V gene TRBV7-2 combines with J gene TRBJ2-1; D gene unclear. The CDR3 loop spans 13 amino acids. Trimming took 2 bases from V and 8 from J, leaving 10 bases between them. Germline assignment: CDR1 SGHTA and CDR2 FQGNSA. The CDR3 here is CASSLSRHHEQFF. The CDR3 nucleotides are TGTGCCAGCAGCTTATCCCGGCACCATGAGCAGTTCTTC.

The chain's CDR3 is CASSLWGDRDYTF. The CDR3 DNA is TGTGCCAGCAGCCTCTGGGGGGACAGGGACTACACCTTC. V and J are TRBV6-5 and TRBJ1-2; 9 bases are a match to TRBD1. The germline V gene has CDR1 MNHEY and CDR2 SVGAGI. V shed 6 bases, J shed 10 bases, and the junction held 9 bases outside the gene matches. The CDR3 is made up of 13 amino acids.

CDR3 DNA: TGTGCCAGCAGCTTCGCTGGGACTAGCGGGACCCTCGAGACCCAGTACTTC. The encoded protein is CASSFAGTSGTLETQYF. The rearrangement uses TRBV7-2 and TRBJ2-5, with 13 bases aligning to TRBD2. The CDR3 length is 17 residues. Germline V gene data show CDR1 as SGHTA and CDR2 as FQGNSA. Losses at the gene ends were 3 bases for V and 5 bases for J; bases not matched to a gene: 9.

The chain employs TRBV5-1 and TRBJ2-1, with D unclear. CDR1 is SGHRS, CDR2 YFSETQ, per germline. The CDR3 spans 13 residues. V lost 0 bases to trimming and J lost 5 bases, with 6 bases between them. For the CDR3, the DNA is TGCGCCAGCAGCTTGGACCCCCACAATGAGCAGTTCTTC. It codes for CASSLDPHNEQFF.

V is TRBV28 and J is TRBJ1-4, with D uncertain. Germline V lookup: CDR1 MDHEN, CDR2 SYDVKM. The CDR3 contains 14 residues. V was cut by 8 bases and J by 5 bases, with 15 bases left in between. The CDR3 region has the DNA TGTGCCAGCCTGCAGGACGCCCAAAATGAAAAACTGTTTTTT. Its protein product is CASLQDAQNEKLFF.

This clone appeared once. The rearrangement joins TRBV9 to TRBJ2-2; TRBD1 matches 11 bases. CDR3 length: 16 residues. Germline CDR1 and CDR2: SGDLS and YYNGEE. The J segment lost 4 bases and the V segment lost 4 bases, leaving 6 bases of the junction unmatched. This chain's CDR3 is CASSPPGTGGTGELFF. CDR3 bases: TGTGCCAGCAGCCCCCCAGGGACAGGGGGCACCGGGGAGCTGTTTTTT.

V usage is TRBV7-2 and J usage is TRBJ1-5; D might be TRBD1 (6 bases). Trimming pared 1 base from V and 2 bases from J, leaving 15 bases between. CDR3 length: 17 residues. Germline CDR1 SGHTA, CDR2 FQGNSA. The CDR3 region is CASSLGIGGGGNQPQHF. CDR3 bases: TGTGCCAGCAGCTTAGGGATCGGGGGGGGCGGCAATCAGCCCCAGCATTTT.

There are many counts of this clone. The V and J genes are TRBV9 and TRBJ2-2; D gene unclear. The CDR3 length is 16 residues. Between the trimmed V and J ends, which lost 0 bases and 0 bases, there was a span of 9 bases. From germline, CDR1 is SGDLS and CDR2 YYNGEE. The CDR3: CASSVGQAANTGELFF. DNA for the CDR3: TGTGCCAGCAGCGTAGGGCAGGCAGCGAACACCGGGGAGCTGTTTTTT.

V usage is TRBV4-3 and J usage is TRBJ2-7; TRBD1 or TRBD2 may be the D gene (5 bases each). V shed 5 bases and J shed 0 bases, with 11 bases lying between them. The CDR3 consists of 14 residues. Germline loops: CDR1 LGHNA, CDR2 YSLEER. The CDR3 bases are TGCGCCAGCAGCGGGACGCTGAGCTCCTACGAGCAGTACTTC. It codes for CASSGTLSSYEQYF.

The V and J genes are TRBV5-1 and TRBJ2-3; D is ambiguous. V lost 0 bases and J lost 4, with 12 bases in between. CDR3 length: 15 residues. Germline CDR1 and CDR2: SGHRS and YFSETQ. CDR3 amino acids: CASSLVGTGADTQYF. Written as DNA, the CDR3 is TGCGCCAGCAGCTTGGTCGGCACTGGGGCAGATACGCAGTATTTT. The whole variable domain, filled in from reference TRBV5-1 and TRBJ2-3, reads KAGVTQTPRYLIKTRGQQVTLSCSPISGHRSVSWYQQTPGQGLQFLFEYFSETQRNKGNFPGRFSGRQFSNSRSEMNVSTLELGDSALYLCASSLVGTGADTQYFGPGTRLTVL.

The chain couples TRBV28 to TRBJ2-1; D unclear. Germline CDR1 and CDR2: MDHEN and SYDVKM. Trimming left V 5 bases short and J 9 bases short, with 20 bases between. This CDR3 has 15 amino acids. DNA of the CDR3: TGTGCCAGCAGTCCCAATACGGGCCCCCCCCCTGAGCAGTTCTTC. Translating it yields CASSPNTGPPPEQFF.

DNA of the CDR3: TGTGCCAGCAGCGCAGCCTCCGGGGGAGGTAATGAAAAACTGTTTTTT. Translating it yields CASSAASGGGNEKLFF. This rearrangement joins TRBV2 to TRBJ1-4; D might be TRBD1 (5 bases). This CDR3 comprises 16 residues. V was pared by 6 bases and J by 4 bases, with 18 bases between. CDR1 is SNHLY and CDR2 is FYNNEI in the germline V gene. Together with reference TRBV2 and TRBJ1-4, the CDR3 gives the full variable domain: EPEVTQTPSHQVTQMGQEVILRCVPISNHLYFYWYRQILGQKVEFLVSFYNNEISEKSEIFDDQFSVERPDGSNFTLKIRSTKLEDSAMYFCASSAASGGGNEKLFFGSGTQLSVL.